This passage covers 13 T cell receptor beta chains from one sample sequenced in a study of Graves' ophthalmopathy and Graves' hyperthyroidism. RNA served as the template for amplifying TCR beta CDR3 regions. Amplification began with first-round RT-PCR using HTBI primers, then second-round multiplex PCR was performed. TCRdb used MiXCR to reprocess the multiplex PCR reads, holding one entry per CDR3 protein. The sample consists of just over 600,000 distinct CDR3 sequences, 22% of them appearing once. The material sequenced was peripheral blood. The receptors come from a woman aged 18 to 35 with stable Graves' hyperthyroidism. Some clones in this sample may be carry-over from other donors' samples.

The chain recombines TRBV6-1 with TRBJ1-2, with D tentatively TRBD1 (5 bases). V lost 1 base and J 4 bases, leaving 13 bases between the germline ends. Germline CDR1 reads MNHNS; CDR2 reads SASEGT. The CDR3 spans 15 residues. The CDR3 bases are TGTGCCAGCAGTGAAGTGGGTCAGGGAGGCTATGGCTACACCTTC. Translated: CASSEVGQGGYGYTF.

V is TRBV28 and J is TRBJ1-1; possible D gene TRBD1, 6 bases. V shed 4 bases and J shed 2 bases, with 17 bases lying between them. Germline V gene sequence: CDR1 MDHEN, CDR2 SYDVKM. The CDR3 has 16 amino acids. CDR3 DNA: TGTGCCAGCAGTTGGGACACTAAATTTTCCAACACTGAAGCTTTCTTT. This gives the protein CASSWDTKFSNTEAFF.

Comments on this clonotype: This clone may be a read error of a much larger clone one base away. This chain joins TRBV12-3 or TRBV12-4 and TRBJ2-5; unclear D gene. The CDR3 extends over 14 amino acids. Trimming removed 3 bases at V and 1 base at J, with 9 bases between. CDR3 sequence reads: CASSFSSTQETQYF. The CDR3 DNA is TGTGCCAGCAGTTTTTCATCAACCCAAGAGACCCAGTACTTC.

This clonotype has only a few counts. The V call is TRBV9, the J call TRBJ2-7; TRBD2 might be the D (5 bases). V was pared by 0 bases and J by 3 bases, with 10 bases between. The CDR3 has 14 amino acids. From germline, CDR1 is SGDLS and CDR2 YYNGEE. The CDR3 region has the DNA TGTGCCAGCAGCGTAGCCCCCGGGGTCTACGAGCAGTACTTC. As protein: CASSVAPGVYEQYF. Combining the CDR3 with reference TRBV9 and TRBJ2-7 gives the whole variable domain DSGVTQTPKHLITATGQRVTLRCSPRSGDLSVYWYQQSLDQGLQFLIQYYNGEERAKGNILERFSAQQFPDLHSELNLSSLELGDSALYFCASSVAPGVYEQYFGPGTRLTVT.

J is TRBJ1-6 and V is TRBV6-1, with D unresolved. The CDR3 consists of 12 residues. With 6 bases removed from V and 4 bases from J, the gap between germline ends came to 4 bases. The germline CDR1 and CDR2 sequences are MNHNS and SASEGT. The CDR3 DNA reads as TGTGCCAGCAGAAGGTATAATTCACCCCTCCACTTT. This translates into CASRRYNSPLHF.

Only a few counts were recorded for this clonotype. The V call is TRBV15, the J call TRBJ2-1; D is perhaps TRBD2 (7 bases). Per germline, CDR1 LNHNV and CDR2 YYDKDF (reference sequence). V lost 7 bases to trimming and J lost 3 bases, with 13 bases between them. The CDR3 totals 14 residues. The CDR3, as DNA: TGTGCCACCAAGTCGGGGGGCTTCTACAATGAGCAGTTCTTC. The encoded protein is CATKSGGFYNEQFF.

This clonotype was counted a single time. This chain uses TRBV2 with TRBJ2-7, with D hard to call. Trimming removed 5 bases from V and 4 bases from J, with 6 bases in between. Per the germline V gene, CDR1 is SNHLY and CDR2 is FYNNEI. The CDR3 contains 11 residues. DNA for the CDR3: TGTGCCAGCAGTACGTTATACGAGCAGTACGTC. Its translation is CASSTLYEQYV.

This sequence joins TRBV7-8 and TRBJ2-5; 9 bases map to TRBD2. V gave up 4 bases and J gave up 1 base; unmatched junction bases: 4. This CDR3 spans 15 amino acids. Germline V CDR1 and CDR2: SGHVS, FQNEAQ. The CDR3 coding sequence is TGTGCCAGCAGCTCTAGCGGGATGGGCCAAGAGACCCAGTACTTC. It yields the protein CASSSSGMGQETQYF.

There are many counts of this clonotype. The rearrangement joins TRBV27 to TRBJ2-7, with D maybe TRBD2 (6 bases). Deletions cut 1 base from V and 3 bases from J, with 31 bases between. This CDR3 is built from 21 residues. Germline loops: CDR1 MNHEY, CDR2 SMNVEV (reference sequence). Here the CDR3 DNA reads TGTGCCAGCAGTTTATATGGAGCGGGCCCTTACATCTTAAGGCCCCTCTACGAGCAGTACTTC. Its translation: CASSLYGAGPYILRPLYEQYF.

This chain links TRBV6-1 with TRBJ2-5; perhaps TRBD2 as D (6 bases). V was trimmed by 6 bases and J by 5 bases, leaving 13 bases between them. Germline V gene lookup returns CDR1 MNHNS and CDR2 SASEGT. CDR3 length equals 13 residues. In nucleotides, the CDR3 is TGTGCCAGCAGAACCGGGGGACTCGAGACCCAGTACTTC. Its translation is CASRTGGLETQYF.

This clonotype was seen more than once but under ten times. The genes are TRBV5-1 and TRBJ2-5; perhaps D is TRBD1 or TRBD2 (6 bases each). The CDR3 consists of 12 residues. CDR1 and CDR2 (germline): SGHRS, YFSETQ. V was trimmed by 4 bases and J by 6 bases, leaving 10 bases between them. The CDR3 loop is CASSRGGKTQYF. The CDR3 DNA is TGCGCCAGCAGCCGAGGGGGGAAGACCCAGTACTTC.

This clonotype was found many times. J is TRBJ1-6 and V is TRBV2; possibly TRBD1 for D (5 bases). Looked up from germline, CDR1 is SNHLY and CDR2 is FYNNEI. With 2 bases removed from V and 3 bases from J, the gap between germline ends came to 14 bases. This CDR3 spans 17 amino acids. CDR3 residues: CASSELSPQGYNSPLHF. CDR3 coding DNA: TGTGCCAGCAGTGAATTGTCCCCTCAGGGCTATAATTCACCCCTCCACTTT.

The chain is built from TRBV11-2 and TRBJ2-7; tentative D call: TRBD1 (6 bases). The germline CDR1 and CDR2 sequences are SGHAT and FQNNGV. The CDR3 is 16 amino acids. Between the trimmed V and J ends, which lost 1 base and 0 bases, there was a span of 13 bases. The CDR3, as DNA: TGTGCCAGCAGCTTAGTCGGGACATTGAGCTCCTACGAGCAGTACTTC. As protein: CASSLVGTLSSYEQYF.